Shown below are 25 T cell receptor beta chains from a single sample sequenced in a study of identical twins. Using its own MiXCR run on the 5' RACE reads, TCRdb lists one record per CDR3 protein. The sample lists hundreds of thousands of distinct CDR3 sequences, roughly 10% occurring once. The sequencing input was memory (CD45RO+) T cells sorted from blood. These TCRs come from a woman under 30 in good health.

This clonotype was detected only a few times. The rearrangement joins TRBV6-5 to TRBJ1-6; TRBD1 might be the D (5 bases). V was cut by 4 bases and J by 7 bases, with 17 bases left in between. Germline V gene sequence: CDR1 MNHEY, CDR2 SVGAGI. The CDR3 totals 16 residues. The CDR3 DNA follows: TGTGCCAGCAGTTCCCTCCGGGGACTGCTAAATTCACCCCTCCACTTT. This sequence encodes CASSSLRGLLNSPLHF.

In its sample, this clonotype was seen a few times. The chain joins TRBV7-9 to TRBJ2-1; D possibly corresponds to TRBD2 (5 bases). The CDR3 is 16 amino acids. Germline V CDR1 and CDR2: SEHNR, FQNEAQ (reference sequence). Trimming took off 5 bases at V and 0 bases at J, with 14 bases between the two ends. Here the CDR3 reads CASSQGLYSSYNEQFF. Written as DNA, the CDR3 is TGTGCCAGCAGCCAAGGACTCTACTCCTCCTACAATGAGCAGTTCTTC.

There are many counts of this clonotype. V gene TRBV6-2 or TRBV6-3 combines with J gene TRBJ1-5; a possible D gene is TRBD1 (5 bases). The germline CDR1 and CDR2 sequences are MNHEY and SVGEGT. CDR3 size: 13 residues. Trimming removed 5 bases at V and 1 base at J, with 6 bases between. The CDR3 coding sequence is TGTGCCAGCAGTCGGACAAGCAATCAGCCCCAGCATTTT. Protein product: CASSRTSNQPQHF.

This clonotype was seen at least ten times. V is TRBV24-1 and J is TRBJ2-5, with D perhaps TRBD2 (6 bases). The CDR3 has 13 residues. Germline V gene data show CDR1 as KGHDR and CDR2 as SFDVKD. Trimming pared 2 bases from V and 7 bases from J, leaving 10 bases between. This chain's CDR3 is CATSDSSGGTQYF. Here the CDR3 DNA reads TGTGCCACCAGTGATTCGTCCGGGGGGACCCAGTACTTC.

This clonotype was counted many times. The chain couples TRBV20-1 to TRBJ2-1, with TRBD1 matching 7 bases. Germline trimming cut 6 bases from V and 10 bases from J; bases unmatched to any gene: 6. The CDR3 totals 11 residues. Germline V gene lookup returns CDR1 DFQATT and CDR2 SNEGSKA (reference sequence). CDR3 in DNA: TGCAGTGCGTCACTGGACAGGGAGCAGTTCTTC. Protein sequence: CSASLDREQFF.

The chain links TRBV20-1 to TRBJ2-7; 9 bases are shared with TRBD1. With V trimmed by 6 bases and J by 1 base, 7 bases remained unmatched. Germline lookup yields CDR1 DFQATT and CDR2 SNEGSKA (reference sequence). The CDR3 spans 14 residues. CDR3 in DNA: TGCAGTGCGCGACAGGGGGGGAAGTCCTACGAGCAGTACTTC. It specifies CSARQGGKSYEQYF.

This clonotype was detected once. The chain has TRBV19 and TRBJ2-3; 14 bases agree with TRBD2. There are 17 residues in the CDR3. CDR1 is LNHDA, CDR2 SQIVND, per germline (reference sequence). V lost 5 bases and J lost 4; bases outside the gene matches: 8. CDR3 nucleotide sequence: TGTGCCAGTAGTCGGACTAGCGGGAGGCTCGGGGCAGATACGCAGTATTTT. It is translated as CASSRTSGRLGADTQYF. The full variable domain, its missing parts supplied by reference TRBV19 and TRBJ2-3, is DGGITQSPKYLFRKEGQNVTLSCEQNLNHDAMYWYRQDPGQGLRLIYYSQIVNDFQKGDIAEGYSVSREKKESFPLTVTSAQKNPTAFYLCASSRTSGRLGADTQYFGPGTRLTVL.

The chain joins TRBV7-2 to TRBJ2-3, with TRBD2 identical over 13 bases. The trim removed 5 bases at V and 5 bases at J, leaving 7 bases unmatched. Germline loops: CDR1 SGHTA, CDR2 FQGNSA. The CDR3 contains 16 residues. CDR3: CASSPRLAGGKDTQYF. In DNA form, the CDR3 reads TGTGCCAGCAGCCCCAGACTAGCGGGGGGCAAAGATACGCAGTATTTT.

This clonotype was picked up many times. In DNA form, the CDR3 reads TGTGCCAGCACATGGACAGGGGGTCAGCCCCAGCATTTT. Translated, it gives CASTWTGGQPQHF. V and J are TRBV6-2 or TRBV6-3 and TRBJ1-5, with 10 bases aligning to TRBD1. Germline V lookup: CDR1 MNHEY, CDR2 SVGEGT. The length of the CDR3 is 13 residues. V shed 7 bases and J 6 bases; nucleotides not matched to a gene: 3.

The chain employs TRBV30 and TRBJ2-7, with 8 positions matching TRBD1. V lost 2 bases and J lost 5; bases outside the gene matches: 17. Per germline, CDR1 GTSNPN and CDR2 SVGIG (reference sequence). The length of the CDR3 is 17 residues. CDR3 sequence: CAWSPTRAGGASDEQYF. The CDR3 nucleotides read TGTGCCTGGAGTCCGACACGGGCAGGGGGCGCTTCCGACGAGCAGTACTTC.

Ten or more counts support this clonotype. The rearrangement joins TRBV5-5 to TRBJ2-3; 8 bases are shared with TRBD2. With V trimmed by 0 bases and J by 6 bases, 9 bases remained unmatched. Germline assignment: CDR1 SGHKS and CDR2 YYEKEE (reference sequence). This CDR3 has 16 residues. This CDR3 is CASSLGPQRESDTQYF. Written as DNA, the CDR3 is TGTGCCAGCAGCTTGGGGCCCCAGCGGGAGTCGGATACGCAGTATTTT. The full variable domain, rest sourced from reference TRBV5-5 and TRBJ2-3, is DAGVTQSPTHLIKTRGQQVTLRCSPISGHKSVSWYQQVLGQGPQFIFQYYEKEERGRGNFPDRFSARQFPNYSSELNVNALLLGDSALYLCASSLGPQRESDTQYFGPGTRLTVL.

The chain joins TRBV6-1 to TRBJ1-6, with D perhaps TRBD1 (5 bases). Deletions cut 5 bases from V and 11 bases from J, with 16 bases between. The CDR3 length is 14 residues. The germline V gene has CDR1 MNHNS and CDR2 SASEGT. DNA of the CDR3: TGTGCCAGCAGTCGCCAAGCGGAAGGGGCACCCCTCCACTTT. It yields the protein CASSRQAEGAPLHF.

J is TRBJ2-7 and V is TRBV20-1; TRBD2 might be the D (5 bases). Trimming shortened V by 4 bases and J by 1 base, and 11 bases separated the two germline ends. This CDR3 comprises 13 residues. Per the germline V gene, CDR1 is DFQATT and CDR2 is SNEGSKA (reference sequence). DNA for the CDR3: TGCAGTGCTATTCATGGCGGGTCCTACGAGCAGTACTTC. This encodes CSAIHGGSYEQYF.

This clonotype occurred a few times. V is TRBV4-3 and J is TRBJ2-2; 8 positions agree with TRBD1. Unmatched junction bases numbered 6, after V lost 4 bases and J lost 2 bases. Germline CDR1 and CDR2: LGHNA and YSLEER. The CDR3 consists of 16 residues. CDR3 nucleotides: TGCGCCAGCAGCCCTCAACAGGGGGTTAACACCGGGGAGCTGTTTTTT. It is translated as CASSPQQGVNTGELFF.

This clonotype was seen at least ten times. The J gene is TRBJ1-2, the V gene TRBV7-9; 7 bases match TRBD1. Germline lookup yields CDR1 SEHNR and CDR2 FQNEAQ (reference sequence). The CDR3 extends over 13 amino acids. The J segment lost 3 bases and the V segment lost 4 bases, leaving 2 bases of the junction unmatched. For the CDR3, the DNA is TGTGCCAGCAGCTGGCAGGGGGACTATGGCTACACCTTC. This gives the protein CASSWQGDYGYTF.

This clonotype was recorded at least ten times. The V and J genes are TRBV5-1 and TRBJ2-3, with D possibly being TRBD1 or TRBD2 (5 bases each). The CDR3 spans 15 residues. From germline, CDR1 is SGHRS and CDR2 YFSETQ. V lost 1 base and J 0 bases, leaving 9 bases between the germline ends. The CDR3 DNA follows: TGCGCCAGCAGCTTGTACGGGGCAAGCACAGATACGCAGTATTTT. This gives the protein CASSLYGASTDTQYF.

This clonotype was counted ten times or more. V usage is TRBV12-3 or TRBV12-4 and J usage is TRBJ1-2, with D perhaps TRBD1 (6 bases). Trimming stripped 6 bases from V and 7 bases from J, with 15 bases between. This CDR3 has 13 amino acids. The CDR3: CASRLGTLPGYTF. In DNA form, the CDR3 reads TGTGCCAGCAGGTTGGGGACACTGCCTGGCTACACCTTC.

This clonotype has only a few counts. The chain employs TRBV6-6 and TRBJ1-2; 7 bases match TRBD1. The length of the CDR3 is 13 residues. The germline CDR1 and CDR2 sequences are MNHNY and SVGAGI (reference sequence). Trimming removed 5 bases from V and 8 bases from J; junction bases left unmatched: 8. CDR3 amino acids: CASSIYRGRGYTF. The CDR3 nucleotides read TGTGCCAGCAGTATTTACAGGGGAAGGGGCTACACCTTC.

The V gene is TRBV18, the J gene TRBJ2-6, with 7 nucleotides matching TRBD1. The CDR3 has 18 residues. CDR1 KGHSH and CDR2 LQKENI come from the germline V gene. CDR3 sequence reads: CATDLGGDLSSGANVLTF. As DNA, the CDR3 is TGTGCTACCGACCTAGGGGGCGACCTGAGCTCTGGGGCCAACGTCCTGACTTTC.

This chain links TRBV5-8 with TRBJ2-1; 8 positions match TRBD1. Unmatched junction bases numbered 10, after V lost 0 bases and J lost 5 bases. The length of the CDR3 is 17 residues. Looked up from germline, CDR1 is SGHTS and CDR2 is YDEGEE. The CDR3 protein is CASSLVFRTGSDNEQFF. CDR3 coding DNA: TGTGCCAGCAGCTTGGTTTTTAGGACAGGGTCGGACAATGAGCAGTTCTTC.

There are many counts of this clonotype. The chain uses TRBV20-1 and TRBJ2-7, with 7 bases fitting TRBD1. Germline CDR1 is DFQATT and CDR2 is SNEGSKA (reference sequence). The trim removed 3 bases at V and 5 bases at J, leaving 7 bases unmatched. The CDR3 loop spans 13 amino acids. The CDR3 reads CSASGRGLNEQYF. CDR3 DNA sequence: TGCAGTGCTAGTGGAAGGGGGCTGAACGAGCAGTACTTC.

The rearrangement links TRBV12-3 or TRBV12-4 to TRBJ1-1; D unresolved. This CDR3 is 13 amino acids long. V lost 7 bases, J lost 4 bases, and 13 bases lay in between. DNA for the CDR3: TGTGCCAGCAACCTCAGGCTTGGCACTGAAGCTTTCTTT. Translating it yields CASNLRLGTEAFF.

This clonotype was counted only a few times. At one end the junction does not follow the germline gene, possibly because of a read error. The chain uses TRBV6-2 or TRBV6-3 and TRBJ1-3; possibly TRBD1 for D (6 bases). Germline V lookup: CDR1 MNHEY, CDR2 SVGEGT. The CDR3 is 15 residues long. CDR3 protein: CAARTDLGSGNTTYF. CDR3 DNA: TGTGCCGCTCGGACAGACCTCGGCTCTGGAAACACCACATATTTT.

The chain's CDR3 is CASSFRDLKNEQFF. The CDR3 nucleotides are TGCGCCAGCAGCTTCCGGGACTTAAAAAATGAGCAGTTCTTC. The rearrangement links TRBV4-1 to TRBJ2-1, with D possibly TRBD2 on 6 matching bases. CDR3 length: 14 amino acids. The V and J ends lost 5 bases and 7 bases respectively, with 15 bases between them. Germline V gene data show CDR1 as MGHRA and CDR2 as YSYEKL.

The chain uses TRBV20-1 and TRBJ2-5; TRBD2 agrees at 8 bases. CDR3 size: 14 residues. With V trimmed by 0 bases and J by 5 bases, 5 bases remained unmatched. Germline CDR1 DFQATT, CDR2 SNEGSKA (reference sequence). CDR3 in DNA: TGCAGTGCTAGAGATTACGGGAGGGTGGAGACCCAGTACTTC. Translating it yields CSARDYGRVETQYF.